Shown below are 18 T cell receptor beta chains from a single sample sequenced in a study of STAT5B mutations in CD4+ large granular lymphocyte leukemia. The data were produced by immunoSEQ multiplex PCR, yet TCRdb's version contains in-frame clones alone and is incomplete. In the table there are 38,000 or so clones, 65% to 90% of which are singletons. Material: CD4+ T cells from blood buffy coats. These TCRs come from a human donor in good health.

CDR3 in DNA: TGTGCCAGCAGCGTAGTGGGGGGGGTCGGGGATGAGCAGTTCTTC. Encoded protein: CASSVVGGVGDEQFF. V and J are TRBV9 and TRBJ2-1; TRBD2 aligns across 7 bases. Germline assignment: CDR1 SGDLS and CDR2 YYNGEE. V shed 0 bases and J 8 bases; nucleotides not matched to a gene: 8. CDR3 length: 15 amino acids.

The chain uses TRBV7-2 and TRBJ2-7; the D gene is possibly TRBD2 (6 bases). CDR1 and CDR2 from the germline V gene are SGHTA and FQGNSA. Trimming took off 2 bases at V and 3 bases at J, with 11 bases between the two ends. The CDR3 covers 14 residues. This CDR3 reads CASSLFDSGYEQYF. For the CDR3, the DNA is TGTGCCAGCAGCTTATTTGATAGCGGCTACGAGCAGTACTTC.

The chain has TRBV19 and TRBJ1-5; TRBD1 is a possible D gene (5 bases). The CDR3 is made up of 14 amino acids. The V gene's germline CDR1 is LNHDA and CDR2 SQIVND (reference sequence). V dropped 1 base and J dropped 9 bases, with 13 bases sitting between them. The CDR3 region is CASSIGDAGVPQHF. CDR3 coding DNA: TGTGCCAGTAGTATAGGAGACGCGGGGGTGCCCCAGCATTTT.

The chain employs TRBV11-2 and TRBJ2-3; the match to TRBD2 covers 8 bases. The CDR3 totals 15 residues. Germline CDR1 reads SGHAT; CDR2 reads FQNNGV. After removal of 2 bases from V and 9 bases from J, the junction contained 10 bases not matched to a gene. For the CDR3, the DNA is TGTGCCAGCAGCTTACCGGGACTAGGAGGGTGGACGCAGTATTTT. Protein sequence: CASSLPGLGGWTQYF.

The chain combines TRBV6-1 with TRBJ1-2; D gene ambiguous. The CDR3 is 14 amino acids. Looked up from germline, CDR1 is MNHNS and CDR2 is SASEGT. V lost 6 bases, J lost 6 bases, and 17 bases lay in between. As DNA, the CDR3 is TGTGCCAGCAGGGCGCCGGGCCCCTCGAATGGCTACACCTTC. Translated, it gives CASRAPGPSNGYTF.

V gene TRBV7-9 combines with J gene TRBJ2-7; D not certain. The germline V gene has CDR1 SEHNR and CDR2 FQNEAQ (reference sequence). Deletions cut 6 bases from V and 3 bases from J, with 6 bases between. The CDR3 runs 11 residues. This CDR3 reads CASRDGYEQYF. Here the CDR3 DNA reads TGTGCCAGCAGAGACGGCTACGAGCAGTACTTC.

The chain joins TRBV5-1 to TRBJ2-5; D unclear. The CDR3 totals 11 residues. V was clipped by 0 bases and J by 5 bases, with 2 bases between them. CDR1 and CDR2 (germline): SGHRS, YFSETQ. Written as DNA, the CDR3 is TGCGCCAGCAGCTTGGCGGAGACCCAGTACTTC. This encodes CASSLAETQYF.

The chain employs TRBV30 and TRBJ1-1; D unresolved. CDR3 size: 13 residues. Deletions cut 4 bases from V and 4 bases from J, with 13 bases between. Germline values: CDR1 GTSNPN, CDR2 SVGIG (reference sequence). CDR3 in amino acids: CAWKPTSSTEAFF. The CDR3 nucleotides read TGTGCCTGGAAGCCGACTTCGAGCACTGAAGCTTTCTTT.

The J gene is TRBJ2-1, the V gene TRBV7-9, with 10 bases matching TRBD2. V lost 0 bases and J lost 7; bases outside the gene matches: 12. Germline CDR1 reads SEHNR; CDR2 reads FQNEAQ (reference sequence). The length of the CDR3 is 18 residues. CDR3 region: CASSLAQTQAGGRNEQFF. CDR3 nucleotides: TGTGCCAGCAGCTTAGCACAAACTCAAGCGGGGGGGCGGAATGAGCAGTTCTTC.

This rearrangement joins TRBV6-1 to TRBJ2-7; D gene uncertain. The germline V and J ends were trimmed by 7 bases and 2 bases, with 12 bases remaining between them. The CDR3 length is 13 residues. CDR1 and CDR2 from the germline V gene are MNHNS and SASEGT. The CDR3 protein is CASISALAYEQYF. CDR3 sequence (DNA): TGTGCCAGCATTTCGGCCCTAGCCTACGAGCAGTACTTC.

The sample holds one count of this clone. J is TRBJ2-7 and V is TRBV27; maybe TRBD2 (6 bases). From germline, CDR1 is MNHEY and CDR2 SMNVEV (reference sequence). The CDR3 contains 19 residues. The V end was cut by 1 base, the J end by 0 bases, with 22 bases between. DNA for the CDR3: TGTGCCAGCAGTTTATTTGGGGTGATAGGCGGGACCCCCTCCTACGAGCAGTACTTC. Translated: CASSLFGVIGGTPSYEQYF.

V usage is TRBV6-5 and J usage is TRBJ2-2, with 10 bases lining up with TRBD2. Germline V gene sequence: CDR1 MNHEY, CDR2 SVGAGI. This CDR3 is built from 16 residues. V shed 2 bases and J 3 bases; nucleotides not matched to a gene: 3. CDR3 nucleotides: TGTGCCAGCAGTTACCCGAGCGGGAGGGACACCGGGGAGCTGTTTTTT. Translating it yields CASSYPSGRDTGELFF.

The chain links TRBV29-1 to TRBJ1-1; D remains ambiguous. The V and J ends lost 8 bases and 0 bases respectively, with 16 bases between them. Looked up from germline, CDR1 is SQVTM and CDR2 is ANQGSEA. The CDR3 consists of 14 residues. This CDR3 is CSTKVGKMNTEAFF. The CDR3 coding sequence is TGCAGCACTAAGGTAGGGAAAATGAACACTGAAGCTTTCTTT.

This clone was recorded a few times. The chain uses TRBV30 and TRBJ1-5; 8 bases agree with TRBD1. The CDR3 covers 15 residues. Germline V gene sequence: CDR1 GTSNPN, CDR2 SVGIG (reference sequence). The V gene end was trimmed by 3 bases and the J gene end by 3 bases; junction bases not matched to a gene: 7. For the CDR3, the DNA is TGTGCCTGGAGCGGACAGGGCGTTGACAATCAGCCCCAGCATTTT. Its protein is CAWSGQGVDNQPQHF.

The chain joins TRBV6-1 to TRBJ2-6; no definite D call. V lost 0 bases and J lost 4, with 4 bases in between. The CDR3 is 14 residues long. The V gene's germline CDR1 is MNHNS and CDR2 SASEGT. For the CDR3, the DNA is TGTGCCAGCAGTGAAGCTTCGGGGGCCAACGTCCTGACTTTC. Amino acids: CASSEASGANVLTF.

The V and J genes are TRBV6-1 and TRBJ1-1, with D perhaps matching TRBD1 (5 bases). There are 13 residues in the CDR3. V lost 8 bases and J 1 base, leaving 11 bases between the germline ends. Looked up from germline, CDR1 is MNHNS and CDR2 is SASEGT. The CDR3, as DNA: TGTGCCAGCGGACACAACAGGAACACTGAAGCTTTCTTT. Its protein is CASGHNRNTEAFF.

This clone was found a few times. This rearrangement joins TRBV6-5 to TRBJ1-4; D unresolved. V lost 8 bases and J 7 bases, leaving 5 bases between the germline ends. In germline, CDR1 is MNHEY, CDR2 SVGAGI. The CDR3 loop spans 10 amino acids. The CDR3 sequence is CASGGEKLFF. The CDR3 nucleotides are TGTGCCAGCGGAGGTGAAAAACTGTTTTTT.

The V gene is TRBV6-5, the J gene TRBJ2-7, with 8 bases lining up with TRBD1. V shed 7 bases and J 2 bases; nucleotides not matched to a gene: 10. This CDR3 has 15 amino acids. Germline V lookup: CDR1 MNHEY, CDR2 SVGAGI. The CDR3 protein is CASTRRTGSTYEQYF. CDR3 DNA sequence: TGTGCCAGCACCCGACGGACAGGGAGTACCTACGAGCAGTACTTC.